Each of the 15 T cell receptor beta chains below was sequenced from the same sample in a study of T cell responses to AZD1222 COVID-19 vaccine (dated by TCRdb to the early 2020s). The label giving this sample's time point can be read as: baseline before first vaccination. Library generation was performed with the immunoSEQ multiplex PCR assay. Held by TCRdb, this immuneACCESS table contains in-frame sequences only and omits some clones. Under half of the omission traces to an unresolved V gene where checked; the cause of the rest is unknown. For this sample the table gives over 110,000 clones, of which roughly 91% were detected only once. The ten largest clones take up around 4.7% of the sample. The material was peripheral blood, obtained on day 0 of AZD1222 vaccination. Receptors were obtained from an adult in good health.

The chain carries TRBV5-1 and TRBJ2-7; a possible D gene is TRBD2 (5 bases). V was clipped by 4 bases and J by 3 bases, with 14 bases between them. Per germline, CDR1 SGHRS and CDR2 YFSETQ. This CDR3 region has 14 residues. The CDR3 loop is CASSTSGDGYEQYF. In DNA, the CDR3 is TGCGCCAGCAGCACGAGCGGAGACGGCTACGAGCAGTACTTC.

The chain carries TRBV6-1 and TRBJ2-7, with 8 bases lining up with TRBD2. CDR1 and CDR2 from the germline V gene are MNHNS and SASEGT. V gave up 0 bases and J gave up 4 bases; unmatched junction bases: 17. The CDR3 totals 19 residues. The DNA of the CDR3 is TGTGCCAGCAGTGAAGCATCCAGCGGGGGAGTTCAGATCCAGTACGAGCAGTACTTC. Translation: CASSEASSGGVQIQYEQYF.

The chain carries TRBV18 and TRBJ2-1; D may match TRBD1 or TRBD2 (5 bases each). The ends were cut back, 10 bases at V and 2 bases at J, with 18 bases in the middle. CDR1 and CDR2 from the germline V gene are KGHSH and LQKENI. CDR3 size: 15 residues. Here the CDR3 reads CATRGGRDPYNEQFF. The CDR3 bases are TGTGCCACCAGAGGTGGCCGGGACCCCTACAATGAGCAGTTCTTC.

This clone is a singleton in its sample. This rearrangement joins TRBV9 to TRBJ2-1; TRBD2 matches at 13 bases. The CDR3 totals 15 residues. Trimming removed 4 bases from V and 7 bases from J; junction bases left unmatched: 5. The V gene's germline CDR1 is SGDLS and CDR2 YYNGEE. CDR3: CASSLLAGGTNEQFF. CDR3 DNA: TGTGCCAGCAGCCTACTAGCGGGAGGGACGAATGAGCAGTTCTTC. Full variable domain (missing parts from reference TRBV9 and TRBJ2-1): DSGVTQTPKHLITATGQRVTLRCSPRSGDLSVYWYQQSLDQGLQFLIQYYNGEERAKGNILERFSAQQFPDLHSELNLSSLELGDSALYFCASSLLAGGTNEQFFGPGTRLTVL.

The rearrangement uses TRBV5-1 and TRBJ1-6; D perhaps matches TRBD1 (6 bases). The CDR3 has 15 amino acids. Between the trimmed V and J ends, which lost 4 bases and 5 bases, there was a span of 13 bases. Germline V CDR1 and CDR2: SGHRS, YFSETQ. CDR3 protein: CASSPGGQDNSPLHF. The CDR3, as DNA: TGCGCCAGCAGCCCGGGGGGGCAGGATAATTCACCCCTCCACTTT.

V gene TRBV2 combines with J gene TRBJ2-5; D call uncertain. The CDR3 is 15 residues long. V was shortened by 1 base and J by 1 base, with 10 bases between the two germline ends. From germline, CDR1 is SNHLY and CDR2 FYNNEI. The CDR3 DNA is TGTGCCAGCAGTGAAGAAGGCCAAGGCCAAGAGACCCAGTACTTC. This encodes CASSEEGQGQETQYF.

The chain recombines TRBV2 with TRBJ2-1; D may be TRBD1 (6 bases). Trimming shortened V by 7 bases and J by 15 bases, and 19 bases separated the two germline ends. The CDR3 contains 12 residues. Germline V gives CDR1 SNHLY, CDR2 FYNNEI. CDR3 sequence reads: CASTRGDIELFF. CDR3 in DNA: TGTGCCAGCACCAGAGGGGACATCGAGTTGTTCTTC.

This clone showed up just once. The chain links TRBV27 to TRBJ2-2; D could derive from TRBD1 or TRBD2 (6 bases each). The CDR3 sequence is 16 residues long. V was clipped by 6 bases and J by 4 bases, with 18 bases between them. Germline V CDR1 and CDR2: MNHEY, SMNVEV (reference sequence). CDR3 region: CASSPEGGRITGELFF. The CDR3 DNA reads as TGTGCCAGCAGCCCCGAAGGGGGGCGTATCACCGGGGAGCTGTTTTTT.

This chain joins TRBV19 and TRBJ1-1; D ambiguous. Per germline, CDR1 LNHDA and CDR2 SQIVND (reference sequence). The V gene lost 5 bases and the J gene lost 11 bases, with 12 bases spanning the gap. The CDR3 has 11 residues. CDR3 region: CASSVLREAFF. DNA for the CDR3: TGTGCCAGTAGTGTCTTACGGGAGGCTTTCTTT.

The V gene is TRBV19, the J gene TRBJ1-2; 8 positions match TRBD1. CDR3 length equals 14 residues. The germline V gene encodes CDR1 LNHDA and CDR2 SQIVND (reference sequence). V dropped 3 bases and J dropped 6; count of bases not matched to a gene: 6. Written as DNA, the CDR3 is TGTGCCAGTAGTATTGACAGGGGATCAGATGGCTACACCTTC. Its protein product is CASSIDRGSDGYTF.

This clone was seen a handful of times. CDR3 in DNA: TGTGCCAGCAGCAAGGGACGGGGGCCCGCGAACACTGAAGCTTTCTTT. Translating gives CASSKGRGPANTEAFF. This rearrangement joins TRBV6-2 or TRBV6-3 to TRBJ1-1; TRBD1 is a possible D gene (6 bases). The CDR3 extends over 16 amino acids. CDR1 and CDR2 (germline): MNHEY, SVGEGT. V lost 6 bases to trimming and J lost 1 base, with 18 bases between them.

The table lists this clone with a count of one. The CDR3 nucleotides are TGTGCCAGCAGCTTAGTTAGGCAGGGCCAGAGCTCCTATAATTCACCCCTCCACTTT. As protein: CASSLVRQGQSSYNSPLHF. This chain uses TRBV7-2 with TRBJ1-6; tentatively, D is TRBD1 (5 bases). With 1 base removed from V and 0 bases from J, the gap between germline ends came to 16 bases. Germline CDR1 reads SGHTA; CDR2 reads FQGNSA. The CDR3 has 19 amino acids.

The chain joins TRBV9 to TRBJ1-3; unclear D gene. CDR3 length equals 16 residues. Trimming cost V 3 bases and J 0 bases, with 13 bases left between them. Germline V CDR1 and CDR2: SGDLS, YYNGEE. The CDR3 DNA is TGTGCCAGCAGCGCAGCAGGCCCATACTCTGGAAACACCATATATTTT. This translates into CASSAAGPYSGNTIYF.

The CDR3 region is CASTVRRELFF. CDR3 DNA: TGTGCCAGCACCGTCCGCCGGGAGCTGTTTTTT. This chain connects TRBV7-2 to TRBJ2-2; no definite D call. This CDR3 is built from 11 residues. With 7 bases removed from V and 9 bases from J, the gap between germline ends came to 9 bases. Per germline, CDR1 SGHTA and CDR2 FQGNSA.

This chain joins TRBV5-4 and TRBJ2-7; TRBD2 matches at 10 bases. This CDR3 is built from 19 residues. Per germline, CDR1 SGHNT and CDR2 YYREEE (reference sequence). J was trimmed by 0 bases and V by 4 bases; bases with no gene match: 16. The CDR3 DNA sequence: TGTGCCAGCAGCCGCGGACCGACTAGCGGGCTTAAAAGCTCCTACGAGCAGTACTTC. The encoded protein is CASSRGPTSGLKSSYEQYF. The variable domain in full, with the rest retrieved from reference TRBV5-4 and TRBJ2-7, is ETGVTQSPTHLIKTRGQQVTLRCSSQSGHNTVSWYQQALGQGPQFIFQYYREEENGRGNFPPRFSGLQFPNYSSELNVNALELDDSALYLCASSRGPTSGLKSSYEQYFGPGTRLTVT.